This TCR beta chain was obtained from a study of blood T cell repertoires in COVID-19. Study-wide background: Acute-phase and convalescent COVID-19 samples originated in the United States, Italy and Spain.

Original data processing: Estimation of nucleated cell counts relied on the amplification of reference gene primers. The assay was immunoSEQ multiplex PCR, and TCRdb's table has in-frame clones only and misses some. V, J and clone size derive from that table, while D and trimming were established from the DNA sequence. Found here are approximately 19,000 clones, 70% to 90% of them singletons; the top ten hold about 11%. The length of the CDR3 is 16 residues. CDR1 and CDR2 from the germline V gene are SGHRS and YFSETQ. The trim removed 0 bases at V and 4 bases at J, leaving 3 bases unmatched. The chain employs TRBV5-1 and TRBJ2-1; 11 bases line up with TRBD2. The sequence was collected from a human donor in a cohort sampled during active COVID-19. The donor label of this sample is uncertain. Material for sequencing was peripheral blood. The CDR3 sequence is CASSLVGTSGYNEQFF. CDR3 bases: TGCGCCAGCAGCTTGGTGGGGACTAGCGGATACAATGAGCAGTTCTTC.